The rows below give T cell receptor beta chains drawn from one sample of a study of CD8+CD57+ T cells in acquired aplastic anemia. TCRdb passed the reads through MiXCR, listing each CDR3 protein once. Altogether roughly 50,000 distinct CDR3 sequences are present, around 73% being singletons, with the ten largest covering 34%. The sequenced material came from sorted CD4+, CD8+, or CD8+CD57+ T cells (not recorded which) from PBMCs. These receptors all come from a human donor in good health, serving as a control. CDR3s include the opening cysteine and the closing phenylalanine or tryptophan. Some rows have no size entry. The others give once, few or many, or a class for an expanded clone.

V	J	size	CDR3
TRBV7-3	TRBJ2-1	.	CASSSQGANEQFF
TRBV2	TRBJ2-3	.	CASSNTGTGGFTQYF
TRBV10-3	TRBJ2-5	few	CAISRDRGLQETQYF
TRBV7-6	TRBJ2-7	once	CASSLSATYEQYF
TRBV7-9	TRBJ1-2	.	CASRDRGYGYTF
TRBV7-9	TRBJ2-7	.	CASSSDRFEQYF
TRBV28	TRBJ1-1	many	CASSFPPSKDTEAFF
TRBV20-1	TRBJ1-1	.	CSARGSTGGDTEAFF
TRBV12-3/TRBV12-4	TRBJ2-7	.	CASSTSSSSYEQYF
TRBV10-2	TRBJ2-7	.	CASSETTFRHEQYF
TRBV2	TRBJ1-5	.	CASRVRENQPQHF
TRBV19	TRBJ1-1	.	CASARDRLNTEAFF
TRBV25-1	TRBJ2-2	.	CASSEDRKNTGELFF
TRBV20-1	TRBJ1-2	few	CSARQSDRADGYTF
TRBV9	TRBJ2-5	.	CASSSSPGSGETQYF
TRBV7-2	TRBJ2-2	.	CASSYTYRGGELFF
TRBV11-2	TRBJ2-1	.	CASSHVTIKGYNEQFF
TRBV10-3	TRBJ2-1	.	CAIRERGVYNEQFF
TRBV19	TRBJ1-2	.	CASRRSGPANYGYTF
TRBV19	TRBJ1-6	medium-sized	CASNGQADNSPLHF
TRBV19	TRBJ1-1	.	CASSIQGTTEAFF
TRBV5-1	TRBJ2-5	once	CASSSKNSYETQYF
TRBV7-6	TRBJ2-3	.	CASSLLLAASTDTQYF
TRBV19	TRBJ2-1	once	CASSPRGTAMYNEQFF
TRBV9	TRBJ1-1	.	CASSASDRVNTEAFF
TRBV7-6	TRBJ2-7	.	CASSLWGQYEQYF
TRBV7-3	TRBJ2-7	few	CASSDQTGQTYEQYF
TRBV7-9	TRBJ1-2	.	CASSLTGGTDGYTF
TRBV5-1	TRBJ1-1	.	CASSYDRAGEAFF
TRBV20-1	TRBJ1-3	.	CSARDRGDGNTIYF
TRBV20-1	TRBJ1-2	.	CSARDLEGRGYTF
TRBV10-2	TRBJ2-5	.	CASTPSGQGGETQYF
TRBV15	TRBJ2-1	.	CATSRDPSNEQFF
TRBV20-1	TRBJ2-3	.	CSASSYGLAGVGDTQYF
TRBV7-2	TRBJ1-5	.	CASRPTGANQPQHF
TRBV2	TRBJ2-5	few	CASRKAGGGRETQYF
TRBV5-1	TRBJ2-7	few	CASSWAGSGNSYEQYF
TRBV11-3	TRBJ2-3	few	CASSLTGVTDTQYF
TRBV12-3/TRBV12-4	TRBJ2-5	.	CASRSPGQGHLLGQETQYF
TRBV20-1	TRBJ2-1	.	CSARDTLAGTEQFF
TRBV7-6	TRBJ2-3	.	CASSTGQGKNTQYF
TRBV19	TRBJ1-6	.	CASSITGQGAKNSPLHF
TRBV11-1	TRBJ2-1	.	CASSTGPTVDEQFF
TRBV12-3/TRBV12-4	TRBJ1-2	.	CATSVNYGYTF
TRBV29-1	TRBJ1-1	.	CSVEVIGQGWTEAFF
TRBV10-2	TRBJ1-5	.	CASSDAQGAPQPQHF
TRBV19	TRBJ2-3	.	CASSIRGTGLTGLGDTQYF
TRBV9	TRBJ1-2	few	CASSGYSYGYTF
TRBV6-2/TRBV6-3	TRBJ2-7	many	CASSYGQGGYEQYF
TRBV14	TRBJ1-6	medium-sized	CASSHTGFDSPLHF
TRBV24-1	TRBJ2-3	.	CATSDPEGTDTQYF
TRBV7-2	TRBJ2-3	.	CASSLVDTDTQYF
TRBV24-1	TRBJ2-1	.	CATSGTGGAGDEQFF